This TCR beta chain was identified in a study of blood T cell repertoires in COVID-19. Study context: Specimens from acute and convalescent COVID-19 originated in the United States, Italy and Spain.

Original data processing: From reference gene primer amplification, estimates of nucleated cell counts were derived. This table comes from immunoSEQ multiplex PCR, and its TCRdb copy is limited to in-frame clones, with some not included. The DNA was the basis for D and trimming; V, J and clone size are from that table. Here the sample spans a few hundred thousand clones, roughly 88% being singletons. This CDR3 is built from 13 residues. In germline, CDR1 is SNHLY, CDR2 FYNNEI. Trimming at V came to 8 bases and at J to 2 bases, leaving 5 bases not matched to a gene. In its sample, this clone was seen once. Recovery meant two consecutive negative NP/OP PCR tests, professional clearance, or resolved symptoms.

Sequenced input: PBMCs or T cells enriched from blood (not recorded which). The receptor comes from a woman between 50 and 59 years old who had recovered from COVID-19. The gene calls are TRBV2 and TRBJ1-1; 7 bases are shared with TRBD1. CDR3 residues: CASGRDSNTEAFF. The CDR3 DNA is TGTGCCAGCGGCCGGGACAGCAACACTGAAGCTTTCTTT.